One and the same sample provided the 12 T cell receptor beta chains below, sequenced in a study of glioma-infiltrating T cells. TCR alpha and beta CDR3 regions were amplified from RNA using iRepertoire nested multiplex PCR. One entry per CDR3 protein results from TCRdb running MiXCR on the multiplex PCR reads. The repertoire holds 300,000 to 450,000 distinct CDR3 sequences, with more than 35% as singletons. The sequencing sample was made of glioma tissue, nonneoplastic brain tissue, or PBMCs (not recorded which). The receptor source for this set is a human donor with low-grade glioma or glioblastoma, undergoing nonglioma brain surgery, or in good health (not recorded which).

On this clonotype itself: A read error is possible here, since a much larger clone lies one base away. The chain has TRBV6-2 or TRBV6-3 and TRBJ1-1; perhaps TRBD1 as D (5 bases). The CDR3 contains 13 residues. V lost 11 bases, J lost 3 bases, and 16 bases lay in between. CDR1 and CDR2 (germline): MNHEY, SVGEGT. The CDR3 sequence is CAGNRRWDTEAFF. CDR3 bases: TGTGCCGGAAACAGGAGATGGGACACTGAAGCTTTCTTT.

The rearrangement uses TRBV19 and TRBJ2-1; 7 bases fit TRBD1. CDR3 length: 13 residues. The germline gives CDR1 LNHDA, CDR2 SQIVND (reference sequence). J gave up 10 bases and V 3 bases, and 6 bases lay outside the gene matches. The CDR3, as DNA: TGTGCCAGTAGTATGGCCCGAGGGGGCGAGCAGTTCTTC. Residues: CASSMARGGEQFF.

This clonotype is a singleton in its sample. One end of the junction does not line up with germline, which may come from a read error. The CDR3 sequence is CATRDYRDRDETQYF. CDR3 bases: TGTGCCACCAGGGATTATCGGGACAGGGACGAGACCCAGTACTTC. The chain is built from TRBV24-1 and TRBJ2-5, with 9 positions matching TRBD1. Germline CDR1 KGHDR, CDR2 SFDVKD. This CDR3 spans 15 amino acids.

This clonotype has only one observation. This may come from a read error, since a much larger clone is one base off. This chain uses TRBV20-1 with TRBJ1-1; tentatively, D is TRBD1 (5 bases). This CDR3 contains 14 residues. Germline V gene lookup returns CDR1 DFQATT and CDR2 SNEGSKA (reference sequence). The CDR3, as DNA: TGCAGTGCTAGAGCACCGGGGTCGGGGACTGAAGCTTTATTT. It codes for CSARAPGSGTEALF.

This chain joins TRBV11-2 and TRBJ2-1; 12 bases are a match to TRBD2. Germline values: CDR1 SGHAT, CDR2 FQNNGV. With 8 bases clipped from V and 0 bases from J, the junction kept 8 bases outside the gene matches. The CDR3 spans 17 residues. CDR3 DNA sequence: TGTGCCAGCCGCCGACTAGCGGGAGTGAGCTCCTACAATGAGCAGTTCTTC. The encoded protein is CASRRLAGVSSYNEQFF.

The genes are TRBV29-1 and TRBJ2-1; a possible D gene is TRBD1 (6 bases). This CDR3 comprises 12 residues. Trimming stripped 3 bases from V and 7 bases from J, with 10 bases between. Germline assignment: CDR1 SQVTM and CDR2 ANQGSEA. Here the CDR3 reads CSVDPRGNEQFF. For the CDR3, the DNA is TGCAGCGTTGACCCCAGGGGTAATGAGCAGTTCTTC.

In its sample, this clonotype was seen a few times. The gene calls are TRBV7-2 and TRBJ2-3; D possibly matches TRBD1 or TRBD2 (5 bases each). Germline V gene lookup returns CDR1 SGHTA and CDR2 FQGNSA. The CDR3 covers 17 residues. Trimming shortened V by 1 base and J by 0 bases, and 14 bases separated the two germline ends. For the CDR3, the DNA is TGTGCCAGCAGCTTAGGGGGCGGGCCGGCGAGCACAGATACGCAGTATTTT. This gives the protein CASSLGGGPASTDTQYF. The full variable domain, with the rest looked up from reference TRBV7-2 and TRBJ2-3, is GAGVSQSPSNKVTEKGKDVELRCDPISGHTALYWYRQSLGQGLEFLIYFQGNSAPDKSGLPSDRFSAERTGGSVSTLTIQRTQQEDSAVYLCASSLGGGPASTDTQYFGPGTRLTVL.

The V gene is TRBV6-6, the J gene TRBJ2-3, with D perhaps TRBD2 (5 bases). The CDR3 extends over 15 amino acids. The V end lost 5 bases, the J end lost 4 bases, and 16 bases lay between the germline ends. The V gene's germline CDR1 is MNHNY and CDR2 SVGAGI (reference sequence). The CDR3 DNA reads as TGTGCCAGCAGTCGTCGCGGACCTAGCTCAGATACGCAGTATTTT. This translates into CASSRRGPSSDTQYF.

The CDR3 region has the DNA TGTGCCAGCAGCCTCGAGCGGGGGACCTACAATGAGCAGTTCTTC. Translated: CASSLERGTYNEQFF. The rearrangement links TRBV27 to TRBJ2-1; 8 positions agree with TRBD2. Trimming cost V 6 bases and J 2 bases; bases outside gene matches: 6. Looked up from germline, CDR1 is MNHEY and CDR2 is SMNVEV (reference sequence). This CDR3 spans 15 amino acids.

The sample holds a few counts of this clonotype. This CDR3 reads CASSSPSQDTQYF. The CDR3 bases are TGTGCCAGCAGCTCCCCCAGCCAAGATACGCAGTATTTT. The chain employs TRBV11-3 and TRBJ2-3; D is uncertain. The CDR3 covers 13 residues. The V gene's germline CDR1 is SGHNT and CDR2 YENEEA. V dropped 4 bases and J dropped 5 bases, with 10 bases sitting between them.

This clonotype was seen only a few times. The J gene is TRBJ2-7, the V gene TRBV4-1, with 7 bases that match TRBD2. CDR1 MGHRA and CDR2 YSYEKL come from the germline V gene. Trimming removed 4 bases from V and 3 bases from J; junction bases left unmatched: 9. The CDR3 runs 15 residues. The CDR3 DNA sequence: TGCGCCAGCAGCCGGGGACTACCGGACTTCTACGAGCAGTACTTC. It codes for CASSRGLPDFYEQYF.

This clonotype was seen many times. The chain couples TRBV7-6 to TRBJ2-1, with TRBD2 identical over 7 bases. This CDR3 is 16 amino acids long. V lost 1 base, J lost 3 bases, and 6 bases stayed unmatched. Germline V gene data show CDR1 as SGHVS and CDR2 as FNYEAQ. This CDR3 is CASSLVASGNYNEQFF. CDR3 sequence (DNA): TGTGCCAGCAGCTTAGTCGCCAGCGGGAACTACAATGAGCAGTTCTTC.